This T cell receptor beta chain was observed in a study of post-analysis software for immune sequencing data. Study as a whole: Patients had relapsing-remitting, secondary progressive or progressive-relapsing multiple sclerosis; some lacked subtype. General study findings and limits: Significantly decreased normalized Chao1 diversity was recorded for multiple sclerosis patients relative to controls. With TRBV5-6, TRBV5-1 and TRBV20-1 included, 4 to 6 TRBV segments were more frequent in patients than in controls.

Carried by the TCR beta cDNA libraries were unique molecular identifiers. TCRdb re-analysed the PCR reads in MiXCR, keeping a single row per CDR3 protein. The top ten clones hold over 4% of a sample with 820,000 or so distinct CDR3 sequences, about 57% of them seen once. Trimming removed 6 bases from V and 5 bases from J; junction bases left unmatched: 10. The CDR3 length is 15 residues. Per the germline V gene, CDR1 is MNHNY and CDR2 is SVGAGI (reference sequence). About this clonotype itself: Its antigen is undetermined.

The TCR sequence derives from a girl aged 5-17 years with multiple sclerosis. What was sequenced was blood. The genes are TRBV6-6 and TRBJ2-1; TRBD2 agrees at 7 bases. The CDR3 region has the DNA TGTGCCAGCAGCGGAAGGAGCGGGGCGCACAATGAGCAGTTCTTC. This translates into CASSGRSGAHNEQFF.